A single sample gave rise to the 8 T cell receptor beta chains below, sequenced in a study of T cell clusters in autoimmune cytopenias. TRB amplification used approximately 250 ng of peripheral blood genomic DNA. TRB rearrangements were amplified by touch-down multiplex PCR with mixed TRB-A/B primers. Using the multiplex PCR reads, TCRdb records one entry per CDR3 protein without DNA. Recorded for this sample: around 6,200 distinct CDR3 sequences. The same data also went into a second study, on T cell repertoires in aging, cancer and after chemotherapy.

Sequencing input: peripheral blood. The source of these receptors is a human donor in good health.

This clonotype counts as medium-sized by frequency. The chain employs TRBV30 and TRBJ2-7; with no DNA, the TCRdb D assignment of TRBD1 cannot be verified. CDR1 is GTSNPN, CDR2 SVGIG, per germline (reference sequence). This CDR3 is built from 11 residues. The CDR3 loop is CAWGGAREQYF.

In terms of frequency, this clonotype is medium-sized. The chain employs TRBV19 and TRBJ2-2. This CDR3 has 12 residues. Germline V CDR1 and CDR2: LNHDA, SQIVND (reference sequence). CDR3 in amino acids: CASSKFLGELFF.

The chain links TRBV25-1 to TRBJ1-1. The V gene's germline CDR1 is MGHDK and CDR2 SYGVNS. CDR3 length equals 15 residues. CDR3 amino acids: CASSDVRSVNTEAFF.

This clonotype is classed as medium-sized (0.01 to 0.1%) by frequency. The gene calls are TRBV27 and TRBJ1-4; TCRdb outputs TRBD1, but without DNA this stays unchecked. The CDR3 is made up of 15 amino acids. The germline V gene has CDR1 MNHEY and CDR2 SMNVEV (reference sequence). The CDR3 sequence: CASSLQAGVREKLFF.

The rearrangement links TRBV5-4 to TRBJ1-4; with no DNA, the TCRdb D assignment of TRBD1 cannot be verified. The CDR3 is 16 amino acids. CDR1 and CDR2 (germline): SGHNT, YYREEE (reference sequence). The CDR3 loop reads CASSLGVGASSEKLFF.

This chain links TRBV24-1 with TRBJ1-2. CDR1 is KGHDR, CDR2 SFDVKD, per germline. CDR3 size: 14 residues. The CDR3 loop is CATLPGVQIYGYTF.

The V call is TRBV7-4, the J call TRBJ1-5; TCRdb's D call of TRBD1 is untestable without DNA. The CDR3 is made up of 20 amino acids. CDR1 and CDR2 from the germline V gene are SGHVT and SQSDAQ. This CDR3 reads CASSLYLRRQAIYSNQPQHF. The complete variable domain, with remaining parts taken from reference TRBV7-4 and TRBJ1-5, reads GAGVSQSPRYKVAKRGRDVALRCDSISGHVTLYWYRQTLGQGSEVLTYSQSDAQRDKSGRPSGRFSAERPERSVSTLKIQRTEQGDSAVYLCASSLYLRRQAIYSNQPQHFGDGTRLSIL.

CDR3 in amino acids: CAWSPLGVSTEAFF. V gene TRBV30 combines with J gene TRBJ1-1; TCRdb's D call of TRBD1 is untestable without DNA. The germline V gene encodes CDR1 GTSNPN and CDR2 SVGIG (reference sequence). The CDR3 loop spans 14 amino acids.